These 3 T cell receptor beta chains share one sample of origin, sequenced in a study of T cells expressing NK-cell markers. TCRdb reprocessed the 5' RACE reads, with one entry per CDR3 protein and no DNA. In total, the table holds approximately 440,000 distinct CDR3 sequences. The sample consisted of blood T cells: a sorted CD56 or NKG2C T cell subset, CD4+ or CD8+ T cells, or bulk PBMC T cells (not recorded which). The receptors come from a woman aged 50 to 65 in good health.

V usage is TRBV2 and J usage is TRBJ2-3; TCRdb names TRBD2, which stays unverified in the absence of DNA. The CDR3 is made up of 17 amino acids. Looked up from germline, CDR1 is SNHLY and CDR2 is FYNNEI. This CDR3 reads CASSELGTHSSTDTQYF.

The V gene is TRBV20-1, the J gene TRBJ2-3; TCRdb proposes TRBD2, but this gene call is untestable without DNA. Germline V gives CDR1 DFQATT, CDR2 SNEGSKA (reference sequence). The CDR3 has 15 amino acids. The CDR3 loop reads CSASSGLYRLDTQYF.

CDR3 protein: CASSEPGLAKLFF. The chain combines TRBV10-2 with TRBJ2-2; TCRdb reports TRBD2, a call that lacks DNA to check it against. CDR1 is WSHSY and CDR2 is SAAADI in the germline V gene. The CDR3 is 13 residues long.